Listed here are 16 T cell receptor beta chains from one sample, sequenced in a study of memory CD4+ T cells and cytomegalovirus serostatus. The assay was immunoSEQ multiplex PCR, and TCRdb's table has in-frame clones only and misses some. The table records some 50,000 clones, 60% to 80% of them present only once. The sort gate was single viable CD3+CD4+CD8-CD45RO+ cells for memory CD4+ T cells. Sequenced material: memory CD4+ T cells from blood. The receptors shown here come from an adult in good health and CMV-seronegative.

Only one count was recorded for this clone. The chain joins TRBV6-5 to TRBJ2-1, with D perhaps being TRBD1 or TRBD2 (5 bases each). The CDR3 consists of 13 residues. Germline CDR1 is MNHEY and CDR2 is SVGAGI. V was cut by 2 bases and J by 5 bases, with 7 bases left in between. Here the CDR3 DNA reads TGTGCCAGCAGTTACGGGGGAAACAATGAGCAGTTCTTC. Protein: CASSYGGNNEQFF.

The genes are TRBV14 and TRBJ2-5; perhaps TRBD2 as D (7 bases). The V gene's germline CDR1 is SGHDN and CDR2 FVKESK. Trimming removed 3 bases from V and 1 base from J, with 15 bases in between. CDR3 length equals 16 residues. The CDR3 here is CASSQRGGGLQETQYF. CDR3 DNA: TGTGCCAGCAGCCAGAGGGGAGGGGGTCTCCAAGAGACCCAGTACTTC.

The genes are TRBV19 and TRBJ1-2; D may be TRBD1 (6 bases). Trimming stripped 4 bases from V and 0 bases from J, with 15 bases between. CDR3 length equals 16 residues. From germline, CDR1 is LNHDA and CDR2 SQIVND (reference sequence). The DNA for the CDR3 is TGTGCCAGTAGTAAAAAGACAGGCGCACCTAACTATGGCTACACCTTC. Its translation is CASSKKTGAPNYGYTF.

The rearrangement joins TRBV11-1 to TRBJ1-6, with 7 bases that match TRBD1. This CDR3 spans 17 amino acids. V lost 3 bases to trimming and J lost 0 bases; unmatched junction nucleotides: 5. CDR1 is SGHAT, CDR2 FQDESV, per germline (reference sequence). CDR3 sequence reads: CASSFRDSGSYNSPLHF. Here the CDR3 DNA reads TGTGCCAGCAGCTTCCGGGACAGTGGCTCCTATAATTCACCCCTCCACTTT.

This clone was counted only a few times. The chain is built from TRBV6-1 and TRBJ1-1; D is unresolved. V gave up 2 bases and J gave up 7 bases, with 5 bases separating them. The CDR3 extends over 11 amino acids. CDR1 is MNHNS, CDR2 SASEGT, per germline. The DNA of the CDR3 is TGTGCCAGCAGTGAAAGTATTGAAGCTTTCTTT. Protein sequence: CASSESIEAFF.

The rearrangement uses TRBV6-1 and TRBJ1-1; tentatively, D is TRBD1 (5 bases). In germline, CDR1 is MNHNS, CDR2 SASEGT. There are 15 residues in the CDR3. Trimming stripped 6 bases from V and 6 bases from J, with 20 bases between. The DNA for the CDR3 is TGTGCCAGCAGAACTAGTAGGGCGGTGGGGCCTGAAGCTTTCTTT. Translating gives CASRTSRAVGPEAFF.

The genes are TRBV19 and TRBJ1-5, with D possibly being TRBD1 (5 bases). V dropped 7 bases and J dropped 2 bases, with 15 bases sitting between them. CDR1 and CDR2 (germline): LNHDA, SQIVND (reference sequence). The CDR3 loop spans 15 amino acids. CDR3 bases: TGTGCCAGTACTCCCGGTCAACAGGGCAATCAGCCCCAGCATTTT. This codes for CASTPGQQGNQPQHF.

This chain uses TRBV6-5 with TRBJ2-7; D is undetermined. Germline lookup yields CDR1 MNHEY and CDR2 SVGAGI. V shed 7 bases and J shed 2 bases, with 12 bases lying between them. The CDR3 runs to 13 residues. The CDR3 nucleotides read TGTGCCAGCAAGAAGTCAACGACCTACGAGCAGTACTTC. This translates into CASKKSTTYEQYF.

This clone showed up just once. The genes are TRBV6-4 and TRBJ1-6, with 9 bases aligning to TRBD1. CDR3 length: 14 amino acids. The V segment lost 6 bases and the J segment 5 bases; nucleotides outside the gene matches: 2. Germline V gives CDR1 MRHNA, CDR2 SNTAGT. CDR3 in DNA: TGTGCCAGCAGGGGACAGGGCGATAATTCACCCCTCCACTTT. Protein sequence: CASRGQGDNSPLHF.

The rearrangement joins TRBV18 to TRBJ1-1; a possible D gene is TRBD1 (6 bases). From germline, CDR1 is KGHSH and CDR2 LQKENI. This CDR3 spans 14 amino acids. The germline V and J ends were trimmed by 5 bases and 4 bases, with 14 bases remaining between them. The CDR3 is CASSSAQGSTEAFF. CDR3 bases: TGTGCCAGCTCATCCGCACAGGGTTCCACTGAAGCTTTCTTT.

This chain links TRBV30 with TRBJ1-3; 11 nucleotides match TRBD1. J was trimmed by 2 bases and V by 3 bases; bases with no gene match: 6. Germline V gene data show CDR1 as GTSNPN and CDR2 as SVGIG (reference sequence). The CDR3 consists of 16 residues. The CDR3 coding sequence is TGTGCCTGGAGCGCCCGGGACAGGGGGGCTGGAAACACCATATATTTT. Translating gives CAWSARDRGAGNTIYF.

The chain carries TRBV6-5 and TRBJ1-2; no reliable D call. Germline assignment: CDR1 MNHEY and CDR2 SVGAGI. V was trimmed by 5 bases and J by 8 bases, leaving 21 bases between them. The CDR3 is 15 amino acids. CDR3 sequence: CASSPSGSPPTGYTF. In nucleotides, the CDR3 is TGTGCCAGCAGTCCCTCGGGGTCCCCCCCGACAGGCTACACCTTC.

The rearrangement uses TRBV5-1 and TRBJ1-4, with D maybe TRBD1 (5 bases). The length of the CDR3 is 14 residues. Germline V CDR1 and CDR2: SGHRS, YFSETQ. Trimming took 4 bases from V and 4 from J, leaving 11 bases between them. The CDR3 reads CASSLQADNEKLFF. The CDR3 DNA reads TGCGCCAGCAGCCTACAGGCCGATAATGAAAAACTGTTTTTT.

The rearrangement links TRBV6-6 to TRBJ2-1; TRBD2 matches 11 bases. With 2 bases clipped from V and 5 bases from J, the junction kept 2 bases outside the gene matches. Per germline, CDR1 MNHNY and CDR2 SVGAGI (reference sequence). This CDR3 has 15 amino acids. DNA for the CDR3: TGTGCCAGCAGTTACGGGACTAGCGGACACAATGAGCAGTTCTTC. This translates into CASSYGTSGHNEQFF.

The CDR3 bases are TGCAGCGTTGAAGAAAAAGGGTACGAAGAGACCCAGTACTTC. Protein product: CSVEEKGYEETQYF. The chain has TRBV29-1 and TRBJ2-5; no clear D. The germline V gene has CDR1 SQVTM and CDR2 ANQGSEA. V dropped 0 bases and J dropped 3 bases, with 11 bases sitting between them. CDR3 length equals 14 residues.

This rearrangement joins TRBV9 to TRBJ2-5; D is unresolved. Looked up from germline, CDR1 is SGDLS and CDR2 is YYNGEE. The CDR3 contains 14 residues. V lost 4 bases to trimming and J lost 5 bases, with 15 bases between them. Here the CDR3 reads CASSPSQGSETQYF. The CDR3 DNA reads TGTGCCAGCAGCCCGTCGCAAGGGTCGGAGACCCAGTACTTC. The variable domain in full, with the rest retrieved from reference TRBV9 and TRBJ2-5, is DSGVTQTPKHLITATGQRVTLRCSPRSGDLSVYWYQQSLDQGLQFLIQYYNGEERAKGNILERFSAQQFPDLHSELNLSSLELGDSALYFCASSPSQGSETQYFGPGTRLLVL.